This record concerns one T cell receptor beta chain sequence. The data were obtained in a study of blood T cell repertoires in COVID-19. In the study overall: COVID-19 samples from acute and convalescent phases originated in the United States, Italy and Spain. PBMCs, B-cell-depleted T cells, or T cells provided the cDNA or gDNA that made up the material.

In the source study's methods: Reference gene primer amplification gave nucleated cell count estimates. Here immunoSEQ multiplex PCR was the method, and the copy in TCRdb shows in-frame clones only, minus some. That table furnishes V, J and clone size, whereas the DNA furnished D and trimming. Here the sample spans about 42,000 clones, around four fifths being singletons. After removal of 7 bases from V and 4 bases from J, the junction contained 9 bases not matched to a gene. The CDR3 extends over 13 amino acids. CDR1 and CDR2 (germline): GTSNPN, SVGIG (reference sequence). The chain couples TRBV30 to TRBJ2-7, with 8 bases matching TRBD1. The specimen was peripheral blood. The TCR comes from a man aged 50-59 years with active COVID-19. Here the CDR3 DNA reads TGTGCCTACCGAAGGGACAGGCCTTACGAGCAGTACTTC. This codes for CAYRRDRPYEQYF.